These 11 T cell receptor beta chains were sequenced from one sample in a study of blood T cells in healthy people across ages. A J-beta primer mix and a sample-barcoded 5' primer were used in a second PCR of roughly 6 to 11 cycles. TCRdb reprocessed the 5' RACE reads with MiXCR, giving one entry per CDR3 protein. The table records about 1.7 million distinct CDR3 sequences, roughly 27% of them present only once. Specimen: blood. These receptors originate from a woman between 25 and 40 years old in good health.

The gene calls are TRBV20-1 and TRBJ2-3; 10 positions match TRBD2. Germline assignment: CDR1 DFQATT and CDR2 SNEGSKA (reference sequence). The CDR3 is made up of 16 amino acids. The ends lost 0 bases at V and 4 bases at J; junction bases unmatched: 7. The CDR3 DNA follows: TGCAGTGCTAGAGAGAGCGGGAGGGCCTTCTCAGATACGCAGTATTTT. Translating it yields CSARESGRAFSDTQYF.

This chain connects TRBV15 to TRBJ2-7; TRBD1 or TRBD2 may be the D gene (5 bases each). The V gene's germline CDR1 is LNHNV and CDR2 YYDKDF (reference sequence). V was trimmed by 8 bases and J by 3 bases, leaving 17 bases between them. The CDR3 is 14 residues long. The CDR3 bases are TGTGCCACCGCCGCCGGGGCTGATTACTACGAGCAGTACTTC. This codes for CATAAGADYYEQYF.

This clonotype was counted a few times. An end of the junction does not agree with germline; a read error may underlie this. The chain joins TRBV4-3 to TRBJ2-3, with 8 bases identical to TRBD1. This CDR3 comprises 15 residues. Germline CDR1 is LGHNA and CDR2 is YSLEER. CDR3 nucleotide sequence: TGCGCCGGCAGCCAAGAGGCAGGGGGCGCAGATACGCAGTATTTT. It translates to CAGSQEAGGADTQYF.

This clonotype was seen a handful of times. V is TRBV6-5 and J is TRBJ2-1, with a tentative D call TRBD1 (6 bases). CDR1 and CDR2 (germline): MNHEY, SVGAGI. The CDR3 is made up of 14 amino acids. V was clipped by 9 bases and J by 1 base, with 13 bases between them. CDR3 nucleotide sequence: TGTGCCAGTGCAGGGGCGCGATCCTACAATGAGCAGTTCTTC. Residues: CASAGARSYNEQFF.

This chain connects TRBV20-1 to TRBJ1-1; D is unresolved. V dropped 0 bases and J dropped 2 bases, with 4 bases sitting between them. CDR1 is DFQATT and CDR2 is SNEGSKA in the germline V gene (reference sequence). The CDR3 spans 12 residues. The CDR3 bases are TGCAGTGCTAGAGAGCCCAACACTGAAGCTTTCTTT. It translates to CSAREPNTEAFF.

The CDR3 region is CSAELAHNEQFF. In DNA, the CDR3 is TGCAGTGCTGAACTAGCTCACAATGAGCAGTTCTTC. J is TRBJ2-1 and V is TRBV20-1; possible D gene TRBD2, 6 bases. V lost 5 bases, J lost 5 bases, and 10 bases lay in between. CDR3 length equals 12 residues. Germline assignment: CDR1 DFQATT and CDR2 SNEGSKA (reference sequence).

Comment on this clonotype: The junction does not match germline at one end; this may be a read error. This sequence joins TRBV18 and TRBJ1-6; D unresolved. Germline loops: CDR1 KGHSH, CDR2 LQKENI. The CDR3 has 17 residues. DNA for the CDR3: TGTGCCAGTTCACCATCCATCGGAACCTCCTATAATTCACCCCTCCACTTT. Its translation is CASSPSIGTSYNSPLHF.

DNA of the CDR3: TGTGCCAGCAGTTTCTGGCAGGGGGCGGAACAGCCCCAGCATTTT. Protein product: CASSFWQGAEQPQHF. This chain uses TRBV12-3 or TRBV12-4 with TRBJ1-5, with 8 bases matching TRBD1. Germline trimming cut 3 bases from V and 7 bases from J; bases unmatched to any gene: 8. The CDR3 extends over 15 amino acids.

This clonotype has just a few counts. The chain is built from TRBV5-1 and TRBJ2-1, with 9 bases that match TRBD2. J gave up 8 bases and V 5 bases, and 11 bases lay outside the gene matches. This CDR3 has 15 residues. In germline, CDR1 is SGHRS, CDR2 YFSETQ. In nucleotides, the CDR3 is TGCGCCAGCAGTTGGGGGACTAGCCTTTCTGATGAGCAGTTCTTC. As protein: CASSWGTSLSDEQFF. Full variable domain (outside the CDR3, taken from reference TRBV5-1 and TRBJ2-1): KAGVTQTPRYLIKTRGQQVTLSCSPISGHRSVSWYQQTPGQGLQFLFEYFSETQRNKGNFPGRFSGRQFSNSRSEMNVSTLELGDSALYLCASSWGTSLSDEQFFGPGTRLTVL.

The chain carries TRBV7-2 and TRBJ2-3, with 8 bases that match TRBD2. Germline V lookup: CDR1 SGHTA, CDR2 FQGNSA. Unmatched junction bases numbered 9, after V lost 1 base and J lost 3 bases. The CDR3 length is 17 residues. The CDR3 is CASSLELGGAGTDTQYF. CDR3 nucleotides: TGTGCCAGCAGCTTAGAACTCGGGGGGGCCGGTACAGATACGCAGTATTTT.

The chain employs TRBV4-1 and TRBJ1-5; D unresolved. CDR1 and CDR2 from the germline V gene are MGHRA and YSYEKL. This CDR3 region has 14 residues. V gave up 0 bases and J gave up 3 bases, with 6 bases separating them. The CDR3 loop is CASSQEWANQPQHF. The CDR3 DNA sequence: TGCGCCAGCAGCCAAGAGTGGGCCAATCAGCCCCAGCATTTT.